This T cell receptor (beta chain) emerged from a study of blood T cell repertoires in COVID-19. V gave up 5 bases and J gave up 4 bases; unmatched junction bases: 6. In germline, CDR1 is SGHVS, CDR2 FNYEAQ. The CDR3 has 16 residues. The method was immunoSEQ multiplex PCR; TCRdb's version includes in-frame clones alone and lacks a portion of them. This sample has a few hundred thousand clones, with around 80% found just once. The clonotype comes from a man between 60 and 75 years old with acute or convalescent COVID-19. Sample: peripheral blood. The rearrangement joins TRBV7-6 to TRBJ2-5; 14 bases are shared with TRBD2. CDR3 nucleotide sequence: TGTGCCAGCAGCCCAGGACTAGCGGGAGGACTAGAGACCCAGTACTTC. Protein sequence: CASSPGLAGGLETQYF.